The next 11 T cell receptor beta chains were all read from a single sample in a study of Ad26.COV2.S vaccination and SARS-CoV-2 variants. Sequenced by immunoSEQ multiplex PCR; TCRdb stores in-frame clones only, minus some. The sample records about 400,000 clones, under 90% being singletons. Treatment here: around 19 received Ad26.COV2.S at low or high dose, single or two shots; 5 received placebo; per-sample allocation not given. After the first vaccine or placebo injection, samples were drawn on day 63. Sequences were derived from peripheral blood, sampled in a trial of Ad26.COV2.S vaccine versus placebo. All receptors come from a person between 18 and 65 years old who received the Ad26.COV2.S COVID-19 vaccine or a placebo.

This sequence joins TRBV19 and TRBJ2-1, with 11 bases that match TRBD2. The ends lost 8 bases at V and 3 bases at J; junction bases unmatched: 3. From germline, CDR1 is LNHDA and CDR2 SQIVND (reference sequence). This CDR3 spans 14 amino acids. CDR3 amino acids: CASGTSGIYNEQFF. The CDR3 region has the DNA TGTGCCAGTGGGACTAGCGGAATCTACAATGAGCAGTTCTTC.

The rearrangement joins TRBV5-5 to TRBJ1-2; possibly TRBD1 for D (5 bases). There are 13 residues in the CDR3. Trimming removed 4 bases from V and 0 bases from J, with 7 bases in between. CDR1 is SGHKS and CDR2 is YYEKEE in the germline V gene (reference sequence). Written as DNA, the CDR3 is TGTGCCAGCAGCCAGGGTTCTAACTATGGCTACACCTTC. As protein: CASSQGSNYGYTF.

V is TRBV9 and J is TRBJ1-1; possible D gene TRBD1, 5 bases. Deletions cut 0 bases from V and 1 base from J, with 19 bases between. The CDR3 length is 18 residues. Germline CDR1 and CDR2: SGDLS and YYNGEE. CDR3 nucleotide sequence: TGTGCCAGCAGCGTAGGGGATGGGGCTAACCGATGGAACACTGAAGCTTTCTTT. Protein sequence: CASSVGDGANRWNTEAFF. The whole variable domain, filled in from reference TRBV9 and TRBJ1-1, reads DSGVTQTPKHLITATGQRVTLRCSPRSGDLSVYWYQQSLDQGLQFLIQYYNGEERAKGNILERFSAQQFPDLHSELNLSSLELGDSALYFCASSVGDGANRWNTEAFFGQGTRLTVV.

Only one count was recorded for this clone. The chain uses TRBV3-1 (or the pseudogene TRBV3-2) and TRBJ1-2; a possible D gene is TRBD1 (5 bases). The CDR3 has 15 residues. V was cut by 4 bases and J by 0 bases, with 12 bases left in between. The germline V gene encodes CDR1 LGHDT and CDR2 YNNKEL (reference sequence). Here the CDR3 reads CASSLGHRANYGYTF. For the CDR3, the DNA is TGTGCCAGCAGCCTCGGACATAGAGCTAACTATGGCTACACCTTC.

The rearrangement uses TRBV30 and TRBJ1-2; 9 nucleotides line up with TRBD1. The CDR3 is 14 amino acids. The V gene end was trimmed by 5 bases and the J gene end by 0 bases; junction bases not matched to a gene: 4. CDR1 is GTSNPN, CDR2 SVGIG, per germline (reference sequence). The CDR3 sequence: CAWLGTGSNYGYTF. The CDR3 DNA reads as TGTGCCTGGTTGGGGACAGGGTCTAACTATGGCTACACCTTC.

This clone was detected a few times. J is TRBJ1-5 and V is TRBV4-1; TRBD1 might be the D (5 bases). CDR1 MGHRA and CDR2 YSYEKL come from the germline V gene. V lost 0 bases and J 7 bases, leaving 13 bases between the germline ends. The CDR3 is 15 residues long. CDR3 in amino acids: CASSQDSPRGQPQHF. Here the CDR3 DNA reads TGCGCCAGCAGCCAAGACTCCCCACGGGGGCAGCCCCAGCATTTT.

The chain joins TRBV27 to TRBJ1-6; D possibly corresponds to TRBD1 (6 bases). The CDR3 runs 13 residues. V was shortened by 5 bases and J by 7 bases, with 9 bases between the two germline ends. CDR1 is MNHEY, CDR2 SMNVEV, per germline (reference sequence). The CDR3: CASSQGSNSPLHF. The CDR3 DNA reads TGTGCCAGCAGTCAGGGGTCGAATTCACCCCTCCACTTT.

J is TRBJ2-1 and V is TRBV19; D gene uncertain. The germline gives CDR1 LNHDA, CDR2 SQIVND (reference sequence). The CDR3 spans 14 residues. V was cut by 4 bases and J by 4 bases, with 11 bases left in between. The CDR3 loop is CASSTPTNYNEQFF. The CDR3 nucleotides read TGTGCCAGTAGTACACCGACAAATTACAATGAGCAGTTCTTC.

The rearrangement links TRBV3-1 (or the pseudogene TRBV3-2) to TRBJ2-1; D ambiguous. CDR1 and CDR2 from the germline V gene are LGHDT and YNNKEL (reference sequence). The V end lost 4 bases, the J end lost 12 bases, and 16 bases lay between the germline ends. The CDR3 is 13 residues long. Here the CDR3 DNA reads TGTGCCAGCAGCCGTGGACGGTCCCTGGGGCAGTTCTTC. Protein sequence: CASSRGRSLGQFF.

J is TRBJ1-4 and V is TRBV28; no reliable D call. Trimming took off 2 bases at V and 6 bases at J, with 7 bases between the two ends. The germline gives CDR1 MDHEN, CDR2 SYDVKM. This CDR3 comprises 13 residues. The CDR3 protein is CASSLPLYEKLFF. CDR3 DNA sequence: TGTGCCAGCAGTTTACCGCTCTATGAAAAACTGTTTTTT. Based on the CDR3 plus reference TRBV28 and TRBJ1-4, the full variable domain is DVKVTQSSRYLVKRTGEKVFLECVQDMDHENMFWYRQDPGLGLRLIYFSYDVKMKEKGDIPEGYSVSREKKERFSLILESASTNQTSMYLCASSLPLYEKLFFGSGTQLSVL.

The chain employs TRBV11-3 and TRBJ1-1, with D tentatively TRBD1 (6 bases). The CDR3 extends over 11 amino acids. Germline CDR1 SGHNT, CDR2 YENEEA. V was pared by 5 bases and J by 8 bases, with 9 bases between. This chain's CDR3 is CASSGGTEAFF. CDR3 DNA sequence: TGTGCCAGCAGCGGCGGGACAGAAGCTTTCTTT. The whole variable domain, remainder taken from reference TRBV11-3 and TRBJ1-1, is EAGVVQSPRYKIIEKKQPVAFWCNPISGHNTLYWYLQNLGQGPELLIRYENEEAVDDSQLPKDRFSAERLKGVDSTLKIQPAELGDSAVYLCASSGGTEAFFGQGTRLTVV.